The present T cell receptor (beta chain) was sequenced within a study of cytomegalovirus exposure and HLA in healthy donors. Study-wide findings and caveats: Rare TCR sequences predominated, though certain public TCRs were found in many donors. TCR beta sequences reportedly predicted the HLA-A and HLA-B alleles of most subjects accurately.

V was pared by 3 bases and J by 2 bases, with 4 bases between. CDR1 and CDR2 (germline): KGHSH, LQKENI. The CDR3 extends over 12 amino acids. In the case of this clone: Its antigen is not identified.

The PCR had 60 Vbeta and 13 Jbeta primers. In the original workflow: Roughly 80 million unique TCR beta chains, roughly 10 million shared, were counted in a later analysis. Profiled with immunoSEQ multiplex PCR; TCRdb holds only in-frame clones, not every one. The DNA gave D and trimming, while V, J and clone size come from that table. Here the sample table reports approximately 130,000 clones. The genes are TRBV18 and TRBJ2-5; the D is unclear. What was sequenced was PBMCs. The receptor was derived from a woman aged 55-69 years in good health and CMV-seronegative. The CDR3 DNA sequence: TGTGCCAGCTCACCCAATCAAGAGACCCAGTACTTC. Amino acid sequence: CASSPNQETQYF.